The source of this TCR beta chain is a study of regulatory T cells in long-lasting Graves disease. V lost 1 base and J lost 3, with 12 bases in between. Germline V gene sequence: CDR1 LGHNA, CDR2 YNFKEQ. There are 15 residues in the CDR3. Arm-PCR with iRepertoire HTBI primers amplified the CDR3 regions for these TCR beta libraries. TCRdb analysed the multiplex PCR reads with MiXCR anew, one entry per CDR3 protein. Here the sample spans 350,000 to 500,000 distinct CDR3 sequences, 14% being singletons. Time point of the sample: newly diagnosed GD, antithyroid drugs for less than 3 months. RNA isolated from PBMCs was used to make the TCR library. These records were also assigned to another study, of T cells in Graves' hyperthyroidism and ophthalmopathy. From that report: Diagnosis relied on clinical symptoms, serum thyroxine and TRAb, thyroid ultrasound and orbital computed tomography.

The sequence was collected from a woman aged 45-59 years with Graves disease. Sequenced here: peripheral blood mononuclear cells (PBMCs), sampled at new diagnosis, from a patient treated with antithyroid drugs. J is TRBJ1-1 and V is TRBV4-2, with D tentatively TRBD1 (6 bases). The CDR3: CASSQGAGEYTEAFF. DNA for the CDR3: TGTGCCAGCAGCCAAGGGGCAGGGGAGTACACTGAAGCTTTCTTT.